The 18 T cell receptor beta chains reported below all come from one sample, sequenced in a study of CD8 T cells in Susac syndrome. Reverse transcription of about 0.5 to 1 ug RNA was carried out with random hexamers. TCRdb re-called the immunoSEQ multiplex PCR reads with MiXCR, one entry per CDR3 protein. The sample has fewer than 85,000 distinct CDR3 sequences; roughly 94% are singletons. Sample: CD8+ T cells from PBMCs. These receptors all stem from a human donor with Susac syndrome.

The V gene is TRBV7-8, the J gene TRBJ2-5, with no clear D. Per the germline V gene, CDR1 is SGHVS and CDR2 is FQNEAQ. Trimming cost V 5 bases and J 5 bases, with 12 bases left between them. The CDR3 runs to 13 residues. This chain's CDR3 is CASSPTPAETQYF. Written as DNA, the CDR3 is TGTGCCAGCAGCCCTACGCCGGCGGAGACCCAGTACTTC. The whole variable domain, remainder taken from reference TRBV7-8 and TRBJ2-5, is GAGVSQSPRYKVAKRGQDVALRCDPISGHVSLFWYQQALGQGPEFLTYFQNEAQLDKSGLPSDRFFAERPEGSVSTLKIQRTQQEDSAVYLCASSPTPAETQYFGPGTRLLVL.

This rearrangement joins TRBV6-2 or TRBV6-3 to TRBJ1-5; 7 positions agree with TRBD1. This CDR3 comprises 14 residues. From germline, CDR1 is MNHEY and CDR2 SVGEGT. V lost 4 bases, J lost 4 bases, and 4 bases stayed unmatched. The CDR3 DNA reads TGTGCCAGCAGTTCAAGGGGGCTTAATCAGCCCCAGCATTTT. It yields the protein CASSSRGLNQPQHF.

The genes are TRBV28 and TRBJ2-5, with D tentatively TRBD2 (7 bases). The V end lost 5 bases, the J end lost 1 base, and 17 bases lay between the germline ends. The germline gives CDR1 MDHEN, CDR2 SYDVKM. The CDR3 is 16 residues long. CDR3: CASSGGVGAFQETQYF. The CDR3 region has the DNA TGTGCCAGCAGTGGGGGGGTGGGGGCCTTCCAAGAGACCCAGTACTTC.

The J gene is TRBJ1-1, the V gene TRBV7-9; the match to TRBD1 covers 7 bases. Germline V gene lookup returns CDR1 SEHNR and CDR2 FQNEAQ (reference sequence). The CDR3 totals 16 residues. V lost 4 bases to trimming and J lost 3 bases; unmatched junction nucleotides: 11. The DNA for the CDR3 is TGTGCCAGCAGCTCCTGGTTGGGGACAGCCTACACTGAAGCTTTCTTT. Translating it yields CASSSWLGTAYTEAFF. Filled out from reference TRBV7-9 and TRBJ1-1, the complete variable domain reads DTGVSQNPRHKITKRGQNVTFRCDPISEHNRLYWYRQTLGQGPEFLTYFQNEAQLEKSRLLSDRFSAERPKGSFSTLEIQRTEQGDSAMYLCASSSWLGTAYTEAFFGQGTRLTVV.

CDR3 loop: CASSLRELAGTYQETQYF. CDR3 nucleotide sequence: TGCGCCAGCAGCCTCCGTGAGCTAGCGGGGACTTACCAAGAGACCCAGTACTTC. The chain couples TRBV5-1 to TRBJ2-5, with 9 bases that match TRBD2. The J segment lost 0 bases and the V segment lost 4 bases, leaving 13 bases of the junction unmatched. In germline, CDR1 is SGHRS, CDR2 YFSETQ. The CDR3 spans 18 residues.

The J gene is TRBJ2-4, the V gene TRBV15, with D hard to call. This CDR3 has 16 residues. Germline-derived CDR1 and CDR2 are LNHNV and YYDKDF (reference sequence). V was shortened by 3 bases and J by 0 bases, with 12 bases between the two germline ends. The CDR3 region is CATSSQPDGAKNIQYF. The CDR3 DNA is TGTGCCACCAGCAGCCAACCGGACGGAGCCAAAAACATTCAGTACTTC.

The gene calls are TRBV6-2 or TRBV6-3 and TRBJ2-5; TRBD2 matches 9 bases. Germline CDR1 and CDR2: MNHEY and SVGEGT. Germline trimming cut 4 bases from V and 2 bases from J; bases unmatched to any gene: 8. The CDR3 is made up of 16 amino acids. CDR3 DNA sequence: TGTGCCAGCAGTTCGCTAGCGGGGCTCCGTCAAGAGACCCAGTACTTC. Protein product: CASSSLAGLRQETQYF.

This chain links TRBV19 with TRBJ2-5; TRBD1 is a possible D gene (5 bases). The CDR3 loop spans 14 amino acids. V lost 9 bases to trimming and J lost 2 bases, with 16 bases between them. Germline V gene data show CDR1 as LNHDA and CDR2 as SQIVND (reference sequence). The DNA for the CDR3 is TGTGCCAGCCGACCGACTGGGGCGCAAGAGACCCAGTACTTC. Encoded protein: CASRPTGAQETQYF.

The V and J genes are TRBV20-1 and TRBJ1-6, with unresolved D. The length of the CDR3 is 13 residues. Deletions cut 3 bases from V and 6 bases from J, with 9 bases between. The germline CDR1 and CDR2 sequences are DFQATT and SNEGSKA (reference sequence). The CDR3 region has the DNA TGCAGTGCTAGGGATGGCGGTAATTCACCCCTCCACTTT. Protein sequence: CSARDGGNSPLHF.

The chain recombines TRBV2 with TRBJ2-3; D is unclear. The V gene's germline CDR1 is SNHLY and CDR2 FYNNEI. V dropped 2 bases and J dropped 3 bases, with 15 bases sitting between them. The CDR3 spans 16 residues. The CDR3: CASSELERFRTDTQYF. In DNA form, the CDR3 reads TGTGCCAGCAGTGAACTAGAACGTTTCAGAACAGATACGCAGTATTTT.

CDR3 DNA: TGTGCCAGCAGCCCCCAGACGGGGGCCTACAATGAGCAGTTCTTC. It specifies CASSPQTGAYNEQFF. The chain joins TRBV9 to TRBJ2-1, with D possibly TRBD2 on 6 matching bases. The V end lost 4 bases, the J end lost 2 bases, and 13 bases lay between the germline ends. The CDR3 has 15 amino acids. Per germline, CDR1 SGDLS and CDR2 YYNGEE.

This chain uses TRBV5-1 with TRBJ1-2; D perhaps matches TRBD1 (6 bases). The CDR3 has 14 amino acids. Germline V gene data show CDR1 as SGHRS and CDR2 as YFSETQ. The V gene lost 2 bases and the J gene lost 7 bases, with 15 bases spanning the gap. CDR3 sequence: CASSFNREAAGYTF. The DNA of the CDR3 is TGCGCCAGCAGCTTTAACAGGGAGGCGGCTGGCTACACCTTC.

This clonotype was found a few times. J is TRBJ2-3 and V is TRBV6-4; 10 nucleotides match TRBD1. After removal of 2 bases from V and 4 bases from J, the junction contained 0 bases not matched to a gene. This CDR3 spans 14 amino acids. Germline lookup yields CDR1 MRHNA and CDR2 SNTAGT. The CDR3, as DNA: TGTGCCAGCAGTGACGGACAGGGGGCAGATACGCAGTATTTT. Its translation is CASSDGQGADTQYF.

V is TRBV20-1 and J is TRBJ2-7, with a possible D match to TRBD1 (6 bases). The CDR3 is made up of 18 amino acids. From germline, CDR1 is DFQATT and CDR2 SNEGSKA (reference sequence). The V gene lost 1 base and the J gene lost 4 bases, with 26 bases spanning the gap. CDR3 region: CSARGPDRKARKSYEQYF. The CDR3 DNA sequence: TGCAGTGCTAGAGGCCCTGACAGGAAGGCGCGGAAGTCGTACGAGCAGTACTTC.

The rearrangement uses TRBV19 and TRBJ1-1; 8 nucleotides match TRBD1. The CDR3 runs to 13 residues. The junction had 4 bases not matched to a gene; V was cut back by 6 bases and J by 4 bases. Germline CDR1 is LNHDA and CDR2 is SQIVND (reference sequence). The CDR3 DNA is TGTGCCAGTAGCCAGGGGGCGGCCACTGAAGCTTTCTTT. Translated: CASSQGAATEAFF.

The chain employs TRBV27 and TRBJ2-2; TRBD1 matches 10 bases. The germline V gene encodes CDR1 MNHEY and CDR2 SMNVEV (reference sequence). There are 15 residues in the CDR3. After removal of 5 bases from V and 6 bases from J, the junction contained 6 bases not matched to a gene. CDR3 nucleotides: TGTGCCAGCAGTAATACCGGGACAGGGGCCGGGGAGCTGTTTTTT. Amino acid sequence: CASSNTGTGAGELFF.

The chain uses TRBV13 and TRBJ2-7; 7 positions match TRBD2. CDR3 length equals 14 residues. Germline V CDR1 and CDR2: PRHDT, FYEKMQ (reference sequence). V shed 5 bases and J 4 bases; nucleotides not matched to a gene: 8. CDR3 sequence reads: CASSGGDSGYEQYF. CDR3 nucleotides: TGTGCCAGCAGCGGAGGTGATAGCGGGTACGAGCAGTACTTC.

V is TRBV9 and J is TRBJ2-7; 7 positions match TRBD1. CDR3 length: 14 residues. The germline CDR1 and CDR2 sequences are SGDLS and YYNGEE. V shed 3 bases, J shed 1 base, and the junction held 4 bases outside the gene matches. The CDR3 is CASSAGTESYEQYF. CDR3 DNA: TGTGCCAGCAGCGCCGGGACAGAATCCTACGAGCAGTACTTC.